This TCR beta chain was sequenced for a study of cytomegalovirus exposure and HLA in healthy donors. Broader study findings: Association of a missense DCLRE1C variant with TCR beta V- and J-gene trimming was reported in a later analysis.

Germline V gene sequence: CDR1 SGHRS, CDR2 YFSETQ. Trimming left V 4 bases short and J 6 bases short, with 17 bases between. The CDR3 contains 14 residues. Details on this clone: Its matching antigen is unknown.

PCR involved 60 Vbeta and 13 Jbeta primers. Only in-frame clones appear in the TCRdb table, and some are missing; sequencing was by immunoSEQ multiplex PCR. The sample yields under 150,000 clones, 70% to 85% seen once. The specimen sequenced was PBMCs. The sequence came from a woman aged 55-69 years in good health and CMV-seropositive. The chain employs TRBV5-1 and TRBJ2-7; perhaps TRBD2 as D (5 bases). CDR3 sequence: CASSPPGGVVEQYF. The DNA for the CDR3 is TGCGCCAGCAGCCCCCCCGGAGGAGTTGTCGAGCAGTACTTC.